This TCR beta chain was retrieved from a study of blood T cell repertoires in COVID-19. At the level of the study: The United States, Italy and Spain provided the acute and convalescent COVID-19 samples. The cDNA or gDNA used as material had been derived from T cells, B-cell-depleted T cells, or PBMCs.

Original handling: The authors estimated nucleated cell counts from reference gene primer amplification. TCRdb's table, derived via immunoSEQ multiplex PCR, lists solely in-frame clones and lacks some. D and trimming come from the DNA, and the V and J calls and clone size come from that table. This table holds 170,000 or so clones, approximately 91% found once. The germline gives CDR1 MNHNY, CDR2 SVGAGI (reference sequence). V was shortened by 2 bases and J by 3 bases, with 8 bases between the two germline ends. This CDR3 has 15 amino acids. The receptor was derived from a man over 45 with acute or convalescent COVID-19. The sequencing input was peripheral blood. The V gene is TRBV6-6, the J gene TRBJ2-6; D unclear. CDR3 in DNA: TGTGCCAGCAGTTACACGGGTCGTGGGGCCAACGTCCTGACTTTC. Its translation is CASSYTGRGANVLTF.